These T cell receptor beta chains were read from a single sample in a study of beta chain features in type 1 diabetes. TCRdb keeps only in-frame clones here, not all; method: immunoSEQ multiplex PCR. The sample lists fewer than 900,000 clones, under 20% seen once, with 0.02% to 0.025% in the top ten. Source material: naive CD4+ T cells from blood. The receptors here all came from a woman aged 18 to 35 in good health. Each CDR3 is given with its conserved first and last residue. The D gene is left open where the match is weak. Size tells how often a clone was seen (once, few, many) or the class of an expanded clone, and some rows leave it out.

clone size	D gene	V gene	J gene	CDR3 DNA	CDR3 protein
NA	NA	TRBV4-2	TRBJ2-7	TGTGCCAGCAGCCAAGGGGTAGAACCTTATTACGAGCAGTACTTC	CASSQGVEPYYEQYF
few	TRBD2	TRBV5-1	TRBJ2-7	TGCGCCAGCAGCTTAGGTAGCGGGAGAAGGGACCACGAGCAGTACTTC	CASSLGSGRRDHEQYF
few	TRBD2	TRBV18	TRBJ2-1	TGTGCCAGCTCACCGGGACTAGCGCAACCGGATGAGCAGTTCTTC	CASSPGLAQPDEQFF
NA	TRBD1	TRBV7-2	TRBJ2-7	TGTGCCAGCAGCTTAGGACAGGGGGCTGCCGAGCAGTACTTC	CASSLGQGAAEQYF
few	NA	TRBV6-1	TRBJ1-5	TGTGCCAGCAGTGTGCAGGGTGACCAGCCCCAGCATTTT	CASSVQGDQPQHF
few	NA	TRBV27	TRBJ2-7	TGTGCCAGCAGTGCCCGAGGACTAACAGGGAACGAGCAGTACTTC	CASSARGLTGNEQYF
NA	TRBD1	TRBV18	TRBJ2-7	TGTGCCAGCTCATCCGGGACAGGGGGCGCGAAAACCTACGAGCAGTACTTC	CASSSGTGGAKTYEQYF
few	NA	TRBV10-3	TRBJ1-2	TGTGCCATCAGTGAGTCACGACAGTTCTATGGCTACACCTTC	CAISESRQFYGYTF
few	TRBD2	TRBV5-1	TRBJ2-1	TGCGCCAGCAGCTTGGGGGGACTAGCCAATGAGCAGTTCTTC	CASSLGGLANEQFF
NA	NA	TRBV5-1	TRBJ2-5	TGCGCCAGCAGCTTGGGGACAGACCAAGAGACCCAGTACTTC	CASSLGTDQETQYF
NA	TRBD1	TRBV10-3	TRBJ1-1	TGTGCCATCAGGGACGACAGGGTGAACACTGAAGCTTTCTTT	CAIRDDRVNTEAFF
NA	NA	TRBV28	TRBJ2-2	TGTGCCAGCGGCATCGACACCGGGGAGCTGTTTTTT	CASGIDTGELFF
NA	TRBD1	TRBV10-3	TRBJ1-5	TGTGCCATCAGCCCGGGACAGGCGAGCAATCAGCCCCAGCATTTT	CAISPGQASNQPQHF
few	TRBD2	TRBV18	TRBJ2-3	TGTGCCAGCTCACCACCGCTGATCGGCACTAGCGGGGATACGCAGTATTTT	CASSPPLIGTSGDTQYF
few	TRBD2	TRBV6-5	TRBJ2-3	TGTGCCAGCAGTTACGGGCTAGCGGGAGAGAATACGCAGTATTTT	CASSYGLAGENTQYF
few	NA	TRBV19	TRBJ2-2	TGTGCCAGTAGTGTCGGCAGCAACACCGGGGAGCTGTTTTTT	CASSVGSNTGELFF
NA	NA	TRBV2	TRBJ2-7	TGTGCCAGCAGCGAAAACTCCTACGAGCAGTACTTC	CASSENSYEQYF
NA	NA	TRBV6-6	TRBJ2-3	TGTGCCAGCAGCGAACAGGGATCATCGCAGTATTTT	CASSEQGSSQYF
few	NA	TRBV7-9	TRBJ2-3	TGTGCCAGCAGCTTAGTGAAGGATACGCAGTATTTT	CASSLVKDTQYF
few	TRBD2	TRBV18	TRBJ2-3	TGTGCCAGCTCACCGGGACTAGCGATCGGCACAGATACGCAGTATTTT	CASSPGLAIGTDTQYF
few	TRBD2	TRBV9	TRBJ2-7	TGTGCCAGCAGCCCCCGGGTGGAGCGGGAGGGGGTGCAGTACTTC	CASSPRVEREGVQYF
few	NA	TRBV4-1	TRBJ2-5	TGCGCCAGCAGCCAAGGCCCGCAGGAGACCCAGTACTTC	CASSQGPQETQYF
few	NA	TRBV6-1	TRBJ2-3	TGTGCCAGCAGTGATTCGGGAACTAGCACAGATACGCAGTATTTT	CASSDSGTSTDTQYF
few	NA	TRBV10-3	TRBJ1-4	TGTGCCATCAGTCGTCAGGGTGGTGAAAAACTGTTTTTT	CAISRQGGEKLFF
NA	NA	TRBV28	TRBJ1-2	TGTGCCAGCAGTGTCTCGGGGGCATACACCTTC	CASSVSGAYTF
NA	TRBD2	TRBV7-2	TRBJ2-5	TGTGCCAGCAGCTCTAGCGGGAGGGGGGCGGCCCAACAAGAGACCCAGTACTTC	CASSSSGRGAAQQETQYF
NA	NA	TRBV7-9	TRBJ1-1	TGTGCCAGCAGCTTACACACTGAAGCTTTCTTT	CASSLHTEAFF
NA	TRBD2	TRBV5-1	TRBJ2-2	TGCGCCAGCAGCGCCCGGACTAGCGGGAACACCGGGGAGCTGTTTTTT	CASSARTSGNTGELFF
few	TRBD1	TRBV14	TRBJ2-3	TGTGCCAGCAGCCAGACAGGGGGTGTGCGGTCAGATACGCAGTATTTT	CASSQTGGVRSDTQYF
few	NA	TRBV7-2	TRBJ1-2	TGTGCCAGCAGCTTTAGGGACGGGGAGGGCTACACCTTC	CASSFRDGEGYTF
NA	TRBD2	TRBV9	TRBJ2-7	TGTGCCAGCAGCGTAGGGTTCGCGGGAGCTGAGCAGTACTTC	CASSVGFAGAEQYF
NA	NA	TRBV7-6	TRBJ2-5	TGTGCCAGCAGCTTAGGCTGGGCCTTATATAAATTGGGAGAGACCCAGTACTTC	CASSLGWALYKLGETQYF
NA	TRBD2	TRBV11-2	TRBJ2-7	TGTGCCAGCAGCTTTACTAGCGAAACAGCCTACGAGCAGTACTTC	CASSFTSETAYEQYF
NA	TRBD1	TRBV28	TRBJ2-1	TGTGCCAGCTGGGACAGGGTCAATGAGCAGTTCTTC	CASWDRVNEQFF
NA	TRBD1	TRBV4-2	TRBJ2-6	TGTGCCAGCAGCCCGGGACAGTCCCTATCTGGGGCCAACGTCCTGACTTTC	CASSPGQSLSGANVLTF
few	NA	TRBV18	TRBJ2-3	TGTGCCAGCTCACCACCGAGAAGTACAGATACGCAGTATTTT	CASSPPRSTDTQYF
NA	TRBD2	TRBV15	TRBJ2-5	TGTGCCACCTCACTGGAAGCGGGAGGAGAGACCCAGTACTTC	CATSLEAGGETQYF
NA	NA	TRBV10-3	TRBJ1-1	TGTGCCATCAGTGAGAAAGATCTAGAGGCTTTCTTT	CAISEKDLEAFF
NA	NA	TRBV27	TRBJ1-5	TGTGCCAGCAGTTTATACCCCGCTATGGGGGGCCAGCCCCAGCATTTT	CASSLYPAMGGQPQHF
NA	TRBD1	TRBV29-1	TRBJ2-5	TGCAGCGTTGAAGATTGGGACAGAGAGACCCAGTACTTC	CSVEDWDRETQYF
few	TRBD2	TRBV7-2	TRBJ2-1	TGTGCCAGCAGCCCAAGCGGGAGTCGGAATGAGCAGTTCTTC	CASSPSGSRNEQFF
NA	NA	TRBV20-1	TRBJ2-1	TGCAGTGTCAAGGGCGCCAATGAGCAGTTCTTC	CSVKGANEQFF
few	NA	TRBV6-5	TRBJ2-1	TGTGCCAGCAGTTACTCGACGACGAATGAGCAGTTCTTC	CASSYSTTNEQFF
few	TRBD1	TRBV7-9	TRBJ2-2	TGTGCCAGCAGCTCCGGGACAGGGGTCAACACCGGGGAGCTGTTTTTT	CASSSGTGVNTGELFF
few	NA	TRBV7-2	TRBJ2-3	TGTGCCAGCAGCAGCCTGAGACACTACACAGATACGCAGTATTTT	CASSSLRHYTDTQYF
NA	NA	TRBV11-2	TRBJ2-5	TGTGCCAGCAGCTTAGATCAACTAGTGGGAAGAGAGACCCAGTACTTC	CASSLDQLVGRETQYF
few	TRBD1	TRBV25-1	TRBJ1-2	TGTGCCAGCAGTGGACTTACTGGGACAGTTCACTATGGCTACACCTTC	CASSGLTGTVHYGYTF
NA	NA	TRBV19	TRBJ2-3	TGTGCCAGTACGACGACAGGAAACACAGATACGCAGTATTTT	CASTTTGNTDTQYF
NA	NA	TRBV5-1	TRBJ2-7	TGCGCCAGCAGCTTTACAAGGGCGGGCGGGGATAGCTCCTACGAGCAGTACTTC	CASSFTRAGGDSSYEQYF